These 10 T cell receptor beta chains were sequenced from one sample in a study of Ad26.COV2.S vaccination and SARS-CoV-2 variants. Data came from immunoSEQ multiplex PCR; TCRdb stores just in-frame clones and leaves some out. The sample yields over 110,000 clones, roughly 90% seen once. The sample in question was peripheral blood, obtained after recovery from COVID-19. The receptors derive from a human donor who had recovered from COVID-19.

The CDR3 coding sequence is TGTGCCAGCAGTAACTGGGGGGACGGAGACTATGGCTACACCTTC. Translation: CASSNWGDGDYGYTF. The chain couples TRBV6-5 to TRBJ1-2; possibly TRBD1 for D (5 bases). Trimming shortened V by 5 bases and J by 3 bases, and 16 bases separated the two germline ends. The germline gives CDR1 MNHEY, CDR2 SVGAGI. The CDR3 runs 15 residues.

This chain uses TRBV28 with TRBJ2-7; TRBD2 matches 7 bases. The ends lost 5 bases at V and 6 bases at J; junction bases unmatched: 13. Per germline, CDR1 MDHEN and CDR2 SYDVKM. The length of the CDR3 is 15 residues. The CDR3 DNA sequence: TGTGCCAGCAGTCCCACTAGACTAGCTGATGGCGAGCAGTACTTC. Protein: CASSPTRLADGEQYF.

This clone was seen a single time. J is TRBJ2-4 and V is TRBV4-3; D is undetermined. This CDR3 contains 16 residues. The germline CDR1 and CDR2 sequences are LGHNA and YSLEER. V lost 1 base, J lost 0 bases, and 10 bases lay in between. CDR3 coding DNA: TGCGCCAGCAGCCAAGTACTAACAGAAGCCAAAAACATTCAGTACTTC. As protein: CASSQVLTEAKNIQYF.

This chain connects TRBV9 to TRBJ1-6; 8 bases line up with TRBD1. The germline V gene encodes CDR1 SGDLS and CDR2 YYNGEE. CDR3 length: 15 residues. J was trimmed by 10 bases and V by 4 bases; bases with no gene match: 10. CDR3 region: CASSILSGGGSPLHF. The CDR3 nucleotides are TGTGCCAGCAGCATCCTCTCAGGGGGCGGATCACCCCTCCACTTT. Full variable domain (rest looked up from reference TRBV9 and TRBJ1-6): DSGVTQTPKHLITATGQRVTLRCSPRSGDLSVYWYQQSLDQGLQFLIQYYNGEERAKGNILERFSAQQFPDLHSELNLSSLELGDSALYFCASSILSGGGSPLHFGNGTRLTVT.

CDR3 protein: CSVEVKHNEQFF. The CDR3 DNA follows: TGCAGCGTTGAGGTGAAACACAATGAGCAGTTCTTC. V gene TRBV29-1 combines with J gene TRBJ2-1; D gene ambiguous. From germline, CDR1 is SQVTM and CDR2 ANQGSEA. The CDR3 covers 12 residues. V shed 3 bases and J shed 5 bases, with 8 bases lying between them.

V usage is TRBV10-2 and J usage is TRBJ1-4; D not certain. Between the trimmed V and J ends, which lost 4 bases and 3 bases, there was a span of 9 bases. The CDR3 has 14 amino acids. Per germline, CDR1 WSHSY and CDR2 SAAADI. The CDR3 DNA reads as TGCGCCAGCAGTGGGATACCAGCTAATGAAAAACTGTTTTTT. Its translation: CASSGIPANEKLFF.

The gene calls are TRBV3-1 (or the pseudogene TRBV3-2) and TRBJ1-5, with D possibly matching TRBD1 (5 bases). Deletions cut 0 bases from V and 2 bases from J, with 14 bases between. This CDR3 comprises 17 residues. Looked up from germline, CDR1 is LGHDT and CDR2 is YNNKEL (reference sequence). The CDR3: CASSQEGGVRGNQPQHF. In nucleotides, the CDR3 is TGTGCCAGCAGCCAAGAGGGGGGGGTAAGGGGCAATCAGCCCCAGCATTTT.

The chain joins TRBV6-5 to TRBJ1-1; the match to TRBD1 covers 8 bases. The V gene's germline CDR1 is MNHEY and CDR2 SVGAGI. The CDR3 has 15 amino acids. J lost 0 bases, V lost 5 bases, and 5 bases had no gene match. Written as DNA, the CDR3 is TGTGCCAGCAGTAGGGACAGGCTCATGAACACTGAAGCTTTCTTT. Amino acid sequence: CASSRDRLMNTEAFF.

The V call is TRBV7-4, the J call TRBJ1-2; possible D gene TRBD1, 6 bases. The length of the CDR3 is 16 residues. The germline V gene has CDR1 SGHVT and CDR2 SQSDAQ. V shed 2 bases and J shed 6 bases, with 19 bases lying between them. CDR3 region: CASSLLGTLLSDGYTF. The DNA for the CDR3 is TGTGCCAGCAGCTTATTGGGGACACTCTTAAGCGATGGCTACACCTTC.

V gene TRBV6-6 combines with J gene TRBJ2-1, with 10 bases fitting TRBD2. Germline values: CDR1 MNHNY, CDR2 SVGAGI (reference sequence). The V gene end was trimmed by 5 bases and the J gene end by 5 bases; junction bases not matched to a gene: 9. This CDR3 has 16 amino acids. The CDR3 DNA sequence: TGTGCCAGCAGTCACCCCCCTAGCGGGGGCCACAATGAGCAGTTCTTC. It is translated as CASSHPPSGGHNEQFF.